The 26 T cell receptor beta chains below were found in one sample sequenced in a study of vaccination and CD4 T cells after COVID-19. The sample's treatment: roughly ten-day PBMC culture with coronavirus spike peptide pools or control peptides (ViraFEST assay). Their antigen targets remain unknown. The Oncomine TCR Beta short-read assay sequenced DNA from cultured CD4+ T cells. MiXCR was run by TCRdb on the PCR reads, yielding one entry per CDR3 protein. The repertoire holds around 4,200 distinct CDR3 sequences, 35% to 50% seen once, with around 40% in the top ten. The sequenced sample consisted of CD4+ T cells from blood, cultured in vitro. The source of these receptors is a human donor who had recovered from COVID-19.

The chain recombines TRBV20-1 with TRBJ1-1; D perhaps matches TRBD1 (5 bases). Germline assignment: CDR1 DFQATT and CDR2 SNEGSKA (reference sequence). The V end was cut by 3 bases, the J end by 4 bases, with 15 bases between. The CDR3 has 14 residues. The CDR3 nucleotides read TGCAGTGCTAGCCACCAGGGTTCGGGCACTGAAGCTTTCTTT. It yields the protein CSASHQGSGTEAFF.

The V call is TRBV6-5, the J call TRBJ2-3; TRBD2 agrees at 12 bases. Trimming cost V 6 bases and J 6 bases; bases outside gene matches: 7. Germline assignment: CDR1 MNHEY and CDR2 SVGAGI. CDR3 length: 15 residues. For the CDR3, the DNA is TGTGCCAGCAGATTACTAGCGGGGGGACCCGATACGCAGTATTTT. Its protein is CASRLLAGGPDTQYF.

V is TRBV6-1 and J is TRBJ2-7; 9 bases align to TRBD1. In germline, CDR1 is MNHNS, CDR2 SASEGT. V lost 7 bases to trimming and J lost 2 bases; unmatched junction nucleotides: 9. The CDR3 has 15 amino acids. The CDR3: CASTGRDRVAYEQYF. CDR3 DNA: TGTGCCAGCACCGGAAGGGACAGGGTCGCCTACGAGCAGTACTTC.

This sequence joins TRBV6-1 and TRBJ1-2; D unresolved. The CDR3 spans 13 residues. The germline V gene has CDR1 MNHNS and CDR2 SASEGT. The ends were cut back, 3 bases at V and 6 bases at J, with 11 bases in the middle. This chain's CDR3 is CASSDYSNHGYTF. The CDR3 bases are TGTGCCAGCAGTGATTACAGCAACCATGGCTACACCTTC.

This chain joins TRBV6-5 and TRBJ1-1; D is uncertain. Germline CDR1 is MNHEY and CDR2 is SVGAGI. V was trimmed by 0 bases and J by 8 bases, leaving 10 bases between them. The CDR3 is made up of 13 amino acids. CDR3 amino acids: CASSYSGGPEAFF. CDR3 nucleotide sequence: TGTGCCAGCAGTTACTCGGGTGGACCCGAAGCTTTCTTT.

The chain combines TRBV2 with TRBJ1-2, with D maybe TRBD1 (5 bases). The CDR3 is 18 amino acids. With 5 bases removed from V and 4 bases from J, the gap between germline ends came to 26 bases. Looked up from germline, CDR1 is SNHLY and CDR2 is FYNNEI. CDR3 sequence reads: CASSPTGLSREAGYGYTF. CDR3 DNA sequence: TGTGCCAGCAGTCCCACCGGCCTAAGCAGGGAGGCTGGCTATGGCTACACCTTC.

V and J are TRBV15 and TRBJ2-7; TRBD1 might be the D (6 bases). The CDR3 contains 13 residues. The V gene's germline CDR1 is LNHNV and CDR2 YYDKDF (reference sequence). V lost 2 bases and J 5 bases, leaving 10 bases between the germline ends. CDR3 in DNA: TGTGCCACCAGCAGAAACAGGGCCGACGAGCAGTACTTC. This gives the protein CATSRNRADEQYF.

This clonotype was counted between two and nine times. The chain recombines TRBV7-6 with TRBJ1-1, with 7 bases identical to TRBD1. The J segment lost 5 bases and the V segment lost 5 bases, leaving 14 bases of the junction unmatched. Germline values: CDR1 SGHVS, CDR2 FNYEAQ. The CDR3 contains 16 residues. The CDR3 is CASSANVNRGQTEAFF. CDR3 in DNA: TGTGCCAGCAGCGCCAACGTTAACAGGGGACAAACTGAAGCTTTCTTT.

Points on this clonotype: Just one base apart from a much larger clone, this may be a read error. The gene calls are TRBV5-6 and TRBJ2-1, with 8 bases lining up with TRBD2. CDR3 length: 15 amino acids. Germline CDR1 SGHDT, CDR2 YYEEEE. As DNA, the CDR3 is TGTACCAGCAGCATTAGCGGGACGACCAACAATGAGCAGTTCTTC. Its protein product is CTSSISGTTNNEQFF.

This clonotype is medium-sized within its sample. V usage is TRBV7-8 and J usage is TRBJ2-2, with D unresolved. Trimming shortened V by 6 bases and J by 7 bases, and 9 bases separated the two germline ends. CDR1 and CDR2 (germline): SGHVS, FQNEAQ. The CDR3 has 12 residues. The CDR3 coding sequence is TGTGCCAGCAGATGGCTCGGCGGGGAGCTGTTTTTT. It yields the protein CASRWLGGELFF.

This chain connects TRBV20-1 to TRBJ2-5; D remains ambiguous. V lost 3 bases to trimming and J lost 1 base, with 9 bases between them. The germline gives CDR1 DFQATT, CDR2 SNEGSKA (reference sequence). This CDR3 has 13 residues. The CDR3 DNA reads as TGCAGTGCTAGGGGCTACAGCCAAGAGACCCAGTACTTC. Translation gives CSARGYSQETQYF.

The J gene is TRBJ1-6, the V gene TRBV18, with D perhaps TRBD1 (5 bases). Germline lookup yields CDR1 KGHSH and CDR2 LQKENI. This CDR3 is 14 amino acids long. V was shortened by 0 bases and J by 7 bases, with 7 bases between the two germline ends. CDR3 residues: CASSPPGVNSPLHF. CDR3 coding DNA: TGTGCCAGCTCACCACCAGGGGTCAATTCACCCCTCCACTTT.

This clonotype was picked up a small number of times. V gene TRBV7-2 combines with J gene TRBJ2-7; D could derive from TRBD1 or TRBD2 (5 bases each). V shed 1 base and J shed 6 bases, with 13 bases lying between them. The CDR3 loop spans 14 amino acids. Germline V CDR1 and CDR2: SGHTA, FQGNSA. The chain's CDR3 is CASSLVIRGAEQYF. CDR3 sequence (DNA): TGTGCCAGCAGCTTAGTCATTAGAGGGGCCGAGCAGTACTTC.

In its sample, this clonotype was seen a few times. The rearrangement links TRBV24-1 to TRBJ1-5; TRBD1 might be the D (6 bases). The CDR3 contains 17 residues. Germline V gene data show CDR1 as KGHDR and CDR2 as SFDVKD. The germline V and J ends were trimmed by 2 bases and 0 bases, with 13 bases remaining between them. CDR3 sequence: CATSDSNRGHSNQPQHF. Written as DNA, the CDR3 is TGTGCCACCAGTGATTCGAACCGGGGGCATAGCAATCAGCCCCAGCATTTT.

This clonotype is a singleton in its sample. The V gene is TRBV7-3, the J gene TRBJ1-2, with D tentatively TRBD1 (6 bases). Germline CDR1 and CDR2: SGHTA and FQGTGA. This CDR3 comprises 13 residues. The V and J ends lost 5 bases and 9 bases respectively, with 16 bases between them. CDR3 loop: CASSPGRGGSYTF. In DNA form, the CDR3 reads TGTGCCAGCAGCCCAGGCAGGGGCGGTAGCTACACCTTC.

V is TRBV9 and J is TRBJ1-5, with D unclear. Trimming took 3 bases from V and 6 from J, leaving 10 bases between them. The CDR3 covers 13 residues. CDR1 and CDR2 (germline): SGDLS, YYNGEE. CDR3 nucleotides: TGTGCCAGCAGCGAGGATCCCTTTCAGCCCCAGCATTTT. As protein: CASSEDPFQPQHF.

This clonotype has a handful of counts. V and J are TRBV7-9 and TRBJ2-5; the match to TRBD2 covers 10 bases. Unmatched junction bases numbered 10, after V lost 7 bases and J lost 2 bases. CDR1 SEHNR and CDR2 FQNEAQ come from the germline V gene (reference sequence). CDR3 length: 16 residues. The CDR3 here is CASTKGILAGQETQYF. The DNA for the CDR3 is TGTGCCAGCACCAAAGGGATACTAGCGGGACAAGAGACCCAGTACTTC.

The chain combines TRBV7-9 with TRBJ2-5; D ambiguous. The CDR3 runs to 13 residues. The germline gives CDR1 SEHNR, CDR2 FQNEAQ (reference sequence). The germline V and J ends were trimmed by 5 bases and 5 bases, with 12 bases remaining between them. As DNA, the CDR3 is TGTGCCAGCAGCGCCGGATTAGGGGAGACCCAGTACTTC. Translating it yields CASSAGLGETQYF.

The chain recombines TRBV5-1 with TRBJ2-1; D remains unclear. Trimming took off 5 bases at V and 10 bases at J, with 25 bases between the two ends. The germline CDR1 and CDR2 sequences are SGHRS and YFSETQ. This CDR3 spans 16 amino acids. The chain's CDR3 is CASSPRVLTGRPEQFF. The CDR3 DNA follows: TGCGCCAGCAGTCCCCGAGTCTTGACGGGCCGCCCGGAGCAGTTCTTC.

This sequence joins TRBV27 and TRBJ2-2; D unclear. The germline CDR1 and CDR2 sequences are MNHEY and SMNVEV (reference sequence). CDR3 size: 12 residues. Trimming stripped 5 bases from V and 7 bases from J, with 8 bases between. The CDR3: CASSARFGELFF. CDR3 sequence (DNA): TGTGCCAGCAGTGCCCGGTTCGGGGAGCTGTTTTTT.

V and J are TRBV30 and TRBJ2-5, with a possible D match to TRBD2 (6 bases). V lost 2 bases to trimming and J lost 0 bases, with 10 bases between them. Germline V gene data show CDR1 as GTSNPN and CDR2 as SVGIG (reference sequence). This CDR3 comprises 14 residues. CDR3 nucleotides: TGTGCCTGGAGTCAAACTAGCTACCAAGAGACCCAGTACTTC. It specifies CAWSQTSYQETQYF.

The chain recombines TRBV12-3 or TRBV12-4 with TRBJ2-7; D remains ambiguous. There are 12 residues in the CDR3. With 1 base removed from V and 5 bases from J, the gap between germline ends came to 6 bases. CDR3 coding DNA: TGTGCCAGCAGTTTAGAGTACCACGAGCAGTACTTC. Its translation is CASSLEYHEQYF.

There are a few counts of this clonotype. The chain uses TRBV24-1 and TRBJ2-5; D possibly corresponds to TRBD1 (6 bases). This CDR3 contains 15 residues. The V end lost 3 bases, the J end lost 3 bases, and 13 bases lay between the germline ends. Germline V gives CDR1 KGHDR, CDR2 SFDVKD. CDR3: CATSDPRGTEETQYF. CDR3 in DNA: TGTGCCACCAGTGATCCGAGGGGGACGGAAGAGACCCAGTACTTC.

The V and J genes are TRBV20-1 and TRBJ1-5; D uncertain. Germline-derived CDR1 and CDR2 are DFQATT and SNEGSKA (reference sequence). The CDR3 extends over 12 amino acids. With 4 bases removed from V and 2 bases from J, the gap between germline ends came to 6 bases. The CDR3 loop is CSANSGNQPQHF. As DNA, the CDR3 is TGCAGTGCTAACTCTGGCAATCAGCCCCAGCATTTT.

The V and J genes are TRBV5-1 and TRBJ2-7, with D maybe TRBD2 (5 bases). Germline lookup yields CDR1 SGHRS and CDR2 YFSETQ. V was trimmed by 4 bases and J by 2 bases, leaving 13 bases between them. This CDR3 spans 14 amino acids. The CDR3 protein is CASSQTSGPYEQYF. CDR3 sequence (DNA): TGCGCCAGCAGCCAGACGAGCGGTCCCTACGAGCAGTACTTC.

This chain uses TRBV20-1 with TRBJ1-5; D remains unclear. Trimming removed 1 base from V and 0 bases from J, with 7 bases in between. Germline CDR1 DFQATT, CDR2 SNEGSKA (reference sequence). The CDR3 runs 14 residues. This CDR3 is CSARGHVSNQPQHF. CDR3 nucleotides: TGCAGTGCTAGAGGTCACGTTAGCAATCAGCCCCAGCATTTT.